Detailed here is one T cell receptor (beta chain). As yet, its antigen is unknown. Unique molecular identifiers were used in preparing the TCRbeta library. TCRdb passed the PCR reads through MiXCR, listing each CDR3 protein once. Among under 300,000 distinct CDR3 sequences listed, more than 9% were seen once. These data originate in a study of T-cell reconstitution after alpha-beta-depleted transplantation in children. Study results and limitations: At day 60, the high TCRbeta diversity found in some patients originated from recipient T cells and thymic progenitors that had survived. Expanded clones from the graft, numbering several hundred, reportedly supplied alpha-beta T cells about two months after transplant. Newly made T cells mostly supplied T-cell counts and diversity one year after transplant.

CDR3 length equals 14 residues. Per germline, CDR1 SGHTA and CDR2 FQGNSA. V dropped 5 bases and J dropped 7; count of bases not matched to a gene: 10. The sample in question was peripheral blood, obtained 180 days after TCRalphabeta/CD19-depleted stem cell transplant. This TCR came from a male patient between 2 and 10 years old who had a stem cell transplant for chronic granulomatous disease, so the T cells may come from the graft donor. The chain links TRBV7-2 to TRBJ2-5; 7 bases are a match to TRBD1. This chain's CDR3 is CASSPEGAVGTQYF. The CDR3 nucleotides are TGTGCCAGCAGCCCCGAGGGGGCTGTGGGGACCCAGTACTTC.